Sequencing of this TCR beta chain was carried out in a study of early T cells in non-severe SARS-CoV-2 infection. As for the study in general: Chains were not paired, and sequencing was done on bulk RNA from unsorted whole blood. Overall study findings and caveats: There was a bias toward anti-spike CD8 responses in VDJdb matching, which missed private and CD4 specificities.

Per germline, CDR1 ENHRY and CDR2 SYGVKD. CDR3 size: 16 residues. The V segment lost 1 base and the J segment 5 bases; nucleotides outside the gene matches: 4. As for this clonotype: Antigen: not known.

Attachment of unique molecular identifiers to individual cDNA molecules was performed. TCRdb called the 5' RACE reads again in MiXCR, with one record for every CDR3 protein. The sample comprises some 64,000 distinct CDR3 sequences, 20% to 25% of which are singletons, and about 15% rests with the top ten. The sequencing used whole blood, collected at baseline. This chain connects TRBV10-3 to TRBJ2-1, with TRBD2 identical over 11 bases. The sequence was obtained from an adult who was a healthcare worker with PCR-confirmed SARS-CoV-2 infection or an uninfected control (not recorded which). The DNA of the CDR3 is TGTGCCATCAGTGAGTTTTCTAGCGGGGGGAACAATGAGCAGTTCTTC. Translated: CAISEFSSGGNNEQFF.